The clone carrying this TCR beta chain was seen once. The sample comes from a study of OX40 agonist ivuxolimab in advanced cancers. Across the study: Earlier anti-PD-1, anti-PD-L1 or anti-CTLA-4 therapy was permitted; roughly 40% had received some.

V gave up 8 bases and J gave up 0 bases, with 8 bases separating them. There are 13 residues in the CDR3. Germline CDR1 and CDR2: SGHAT and FQNNGV. Profiled with immunoSEQ multiplex PCR; TCRdb holds only in-frame clones, not every one. The repertoire holds 70,000 to 80,000 clones, with approximately 90% as singletons. J is TRBJ2-1 and V is TRBV11-2; D remains ambiguous. Specimen: CD4+ or CD8+ T cells sorted from blood, collected in a trial of the OX40 agonist ivuxolimab. This receptor was identified in an adult with an advanced solid tumor such as melanoma, head and neck, liver or kidney cancer. CDR3 in amino acids: CASSSSSYNEQFF. DNA of the CDR3: TGTGCCAGCTCATCGAGCTCCTACAATGAGCAGTTCTTC. The full variable domain, in which reference TRBV11-2 and TRBJ2-1 provide the parts outside the CDR3, is EAGVAQSPRYKIIEKRQSVAFWCNPISGHATLYWYQQILGQGPKLLIQFQNNGVVDDSQLPKDRFSAERLKGVDSTLKIQPAKLEDSAVYLCASSSSSYNEQFFGPGTRLTVL.